Listed below are T cell receptor beta chains from one sample, sequenced in a study of regulatory T cells in long-lasting Graves disease. TCRdb redid the calling of the multiplex PCR reads with MiXCR, one entry per CDR3 protein. The sample consists of about 220,000 distinct CDR3 sequences, about 19% of them appearing once. The same sample was also used in a study of T cells in Graves' hyperthyroidism and ophthalmopathy.

Source: peripheral blood mononuclear cells (PBMCs), taken at new diagnosis, from a patient treated with antithyroid drugs. These receptors all stem from a woman between 25 and 40 years old with Graves disease. Each CDR3 is given with its conserved first and last residue. Each record gives: CDR3 length, V gene, J gene, CDR3 protein.

>15|TRBV19|TRBJ1-5
CASRQGGWGNQPQHF
>16|TRBV2|TRBJ1-1
CASKFGTGGRDTEAFF
>14|TRBV30|TRBJ2-1
CAWVAGGPGNEQFF
>16|TRBV12-3/TRBV12-4|TRBJ2-7
CASSFKSSGRTYEQYF
>15|TRBV2|TRBJ1-5
CASSERQGGNQPQHF
>16|TRBV6-1|TRBJ2-1
CASTRTSGFSYNEQFF
>13|TRBV27|TRBJ2-3
CASGEGGTDTQYF
>16|TRBV18|TRBJ2-3
CASSRKTSGTPRTQYF
>13|TRBV28|TRBJ1-5
CASRDRVGQPQHF
>12|TRBV7-9|TRBJ2-1
CASSPLAGEQFF
>15|TRBV28|TRBJ2-2
CASSSREGYTGELFF
>12|TRBV9|TRBJ2-5
CASSLGLGTQYF
>13|TRBV5-4|TRBJ2-3
CASSACYSDTQYF
>12|TRBV28|TRBJ1-1
CASRRGNLGAFF
>14|TRBV2|TRBJ2-3
CASLTSGAADTQYF
>16|TRBV30|TRBJ1-3
CAGKRDLWGSGNTIYF
>13|TRBV5-1|TRBJ2-1
CASSKLGSNEQFF
>13|TRBV5-1|TRBJ2-7
CASSPGDRAEQYF
>15|TRBV7-8|TRBJ1-1
CASSPARDRNTEAFF
>13|TRBV18|TRBJ2-1
CASSLQGYNEQFF
>18|TRBV27|TRBJ1-5
CASSRKAPGQGVGQPQHF
>18|TRBV14|TRBJ1-3
CASSLNPRGGLSGNTIYF
>15|TRBV12-3/TRBV12-4|TRBJ2-7
CASSSTSGLHYEQYF
>15|TRBV2|TRBJ2-5
CASSEGGGIQETQYF
>15|TRBV7-6|TRBJ2-3
CASSLAPSVTDTQYF
>10|TRBV29-1|TRBJ1-2
CSVGGFSYTF
>14|TRBV20-1|TRBJ2-1
CSAQSSGTGDEQFF
>15|TRBV4-2|TRBJ1-2
CASSQVEREGRGYTF
>14|TRBV29-1|TRBJ2-1
CSVYAPEGHGEQFF
>13|TRBV2|TRBJ2-3
CASRLSQVDTQYF
>15|TRBV27|TRBJ1-2
CASSLISMLSYGYTF
>13|TRBV20-1|TRBJ1-6
CSASSVTGSPLHF
>14|TRBV30|TRBJ2-7
CAWSPRSGAYEQYF
>15|TRBV30|TRBJ1-4
CAWSVARGTNEKLFF
>16|TRBV2|TRBJ2-1
CAIRTGLAGTYNEQFF
>18|TRBV2|TRBJ2-7
CASSDADTPGLAVIEQYF
>14|TRBV19|TRBJ1-4
CASSIQGWDEKLFF
>12|TRBV2|TRBJ2-2
CASRDVTGELFF
>18|TRBV9|TRBJ2-5
CASSESYLGTGEWETQYF
>16|TRBV7-9|TRBJ1-1
CASSLAAAQGASEAFF
>15|TRBV28|TRBJ1-1
CASSLFLTQNTEAFF
>15|TRBV27|TRBJ2-7
CASRSGSGGLYEQYF
>15|TRBV28|TRBJ2-3
CASSLWQISTDTQYF
>14|TRBV2|TRBJ2-2
CASMKTGVTGELFF
>17|TRBV18|TRBJ1-3
CASSPTDGQAFGNTIYF